A single sample gave rise to the 15 T cell receptor beta chains below, sequenced in a study of T cells after yellow fever vaccination. From the 5' RACE reads, TCRdb called clonotypes with MiXCR, one entry per CDR3 protein. The sample has roughly 250,000 distinct CDR3 sequences; about an eighth are singletons. The sequenced sample was CD4+ T cells sorted from PBMCs, obtained 45 days after the yellow fever booster vaccination. The receptors were sampled from a man younger than 45 who received the YFV17D yellow fever vaccine.

This clonotype was seen ten or more times. The chain uses TRBV27 and TRBJ2-4, with a weak D call TRBD2 (6 bases). V was trimmed by 8 bases and J by 8 bases, leaving 7 bases between them. Germline loops: CDR1 MNHEY, CDR2 SMNVEV (reference sequence). This CDR3 has 10 amino acids. Written as DNA, the CDR3 is TGTGCCAGCGGAGGGGACATTCAGTACTTC. This sequence encodes CASGGDIQYF.

The sample holds many counts of this clonotype. This rearrangement joins TRBV7-2 to TRBJ2-5; TRBD1 agrees at 7 bases. The CDR3 is 14 residues long. Germline CDR1 reads SGHTA; CDR2 reads FQGNSA. The J segment lost 4 bases and the V segment lost 4 bases, leaving 6 bases of the junction unmatched. This chain's CDR3 is CASSSPPGGETQYF. The CDR3 nucleotides are TGTGCCAGCAGCTCGCCCCCAGGGGGAGAGACCCAGTACTTC.

This clonotype has only a few counts. The chain uses TRBV28 and TRBJ2-6; unclear D gene. V shed 3 bases and J shed 4 bases, with 4 bases lying between them. The germline V gene has CDR1 MDHEN and CDR2 SYDVKM. The CDR3 covers 13 residues. CDR3: CASSLPGANVLTF. The CDR3 DNA reads as TGTGCCAGCAGTTTGCCCGGGGCCAACGTCCTGACTTTC.

J is TRBJ2-1 and V is TRBV20-1; 9 positions match TRBD2. The CDR3 is 18 amino acids. Germline V lookup: CDR1 DFQATT, CDR2 SNEGSKA (reference sequence). After removal of 6 bases from V and 0 bases from J, the junction contained 15 bases not matched to a gene. The DNA for the CDR3 is TGCAGTGCAACCCGCGGGAGGGCCGCGGGTAACTCCTACAATGAGCAGTTCTTC. Translating gives CSATRGRAAGNSYNEQFF.

This clonotype appeared a single time. This sequence joins TRBV28 and TRBJ2-7; no clear D gene. CDR3 length: 11 residues. Germline loops: CDR1 MDHEN, CDR2 SYDVKM. CDR3 residues: CDSRISYEQYF. The CDR3 region has the DNA TGTGACAGTCGAATTTCCTACGAGCAGTACTTC.

This clonotype was seen at least ten times. This chain's CDR3 is CASSLGYSTSEHYEQYF. CDR3 DNA: TGTGCCAGCAGCTTAGGCTATTCGACTAGCGAGCACTACGAGCAGTACTTC. The chain recombines TRBV7-2 with TRBJ2-7; TRBD2 matches 8 bases. CDR1 is SGHTA, CDR2 FQGNSA, per germline. CDR3 length: 17 amino acids. J lost 3 bases, V lost 1 base, and 11 bases had no gene match.

In this sample, this clonotype turned up many times. This chain joins TRBV7-2 and TRBJ2-1; TRBD2 matches 10 bases. Losses at the gene ends were 6 bases for V and 4 bases for J; bases not matched to a gene: 9. This CDR3 region has 16 residues. CDR1 and CDR2 (germline): SGHTA, FQGNSA. The CDR3 region is CASSTSTSGIYNEQFF. The CDR3 coding sequence is TGTGCCAGCAGTACATCAACTAGCGGGATTTACAATGAGCAGTTCTTC.

This clonotype was seen a handful of times. The rearrangement uses TRBV7-3 and TRBJ1-1; D remains ambiguous. Germline V gene data show CDR1 as SGHTA and CDR2 as FQGTGA. The CDR3 length is 13 residues. The V end was cut by 5 bases, the J end by 4 bases, with 11 bases between. As DNA, the CDR3 is TGTGCCAGCAGCCTTCAAGAGGGCACTGAAGCTTTCTTT. Its translation: CASSLQEGTEAFF.

The rearrangement links TRBV27 to TRBJ2-7, with D possibly called TRBD1 or TRBD2 (6 bases each). CDR1 and CDR2 (germline): MNHEY, SMNVEV (reference sequence). The V gene lost 8 bases and the J gene lost 5 bases, with 22 bases spanning the gap. CDR3 size: 15 residues. The CDR3 spells CASGGLSTGRHEQYF. DNA for the CDR3: TGTGCCAGCGGGGGGCTCTCTACTGGGAGGCACGAGCAGTACTTC.

The CDR3 coding sequence is TGTGCCAGCAGCTACGGACAGGGACTCCGTAGCGAGCAGTACTTC. Residues: CASSYGQGLRSEQYF. The chain employs TRBV2 and TRBJ2-7; 8 positions agree with TRBD1. The V gene's germline CDR1 is SNHLY and CDR2 FYNNEI. The CDR3 is made up of 15 amino acids. Trimming removed 6 bases from V and 6 bases from J; junction bases left unmatched: 13.

This clonotype has at least ten counts. The CDR3 here is CSVRKPSTDTQYF. The DNA of the CDR3 is TGCAGCGTTCGGAAACCCAGCACAGATACGCAGTATTTT. The chain combines TRBV29-1 with TRBJ2-3; D uncertain. The V end lost 5 bases, the J end lost 0 bases, and 9 bases lay between the germline ends. Looked up from germline, CDR1 is SQVTM and CDR2 is ANQGSEA. The length of the CDR3 is 13 residues.

The table lists this clonotype with many counts. The rearrangement links TRBV4-2 to TRBJ2-5; D may be TRBD1 (5 bases). Germline V gene sequence: CDR1 LGHNA, CDR2 YNFKEQ. Trimming removed 1 base at V and 2 bases at J, with 5 bases between. The CDR3 sequence is 13 residues long. The CDR3 sequence: CASSQGQQETQYF. For the CDR3, the DNA is TGTGCCAGCAGCCAAGGACAGCAAGAGACCCAGTACTTC.

In this sample, this clonotype turned up many times. The V and J genes are TRBV5-5 and TRBJ2-7; 11 bases fit TRBD2. This CDR3 is built from 15 residues. Germline V gene lookup returns CDR1 SGHKS and CDR2 YYEKEE (reference sequence). Trimming took 3 bases from V and 3 from J; bases not matched to a gene: 5. The CDR3 protein is CASSSGLAGLYEQYF. In DNA form, the CDR3 reads TGTGCCAGCAGCTCCGGACTAGCGGGCCTCTACGAGCAGTACTTC.

This clonotype was seen more than once but under ten times. The chain links TRBV7-2 to TRBJ2-3; D remains unclear. The V and J ends lost 5 bases and 3 bases respectively, with 9 bases between them. Per germline, CDR1 SGHTA and CDR2 FQGNSA. The CDR3 is made up of 13 amino acids. The CDR3 region is CASSTGGTDTQYF. CDR3 sequence (DNA): TGTGCCAGCAGCACCGGTGGGACAGATACGCAGTATTTT.

This clonotype was counted a few times. J is TRBJ2-2 and V is TRBV24-1; the D is unclear. Trimming took 5 bases from V and 0 from J, leaving 6 bases between them. The CDR3 totals 14 residues. Per germline, CDR1 KGHDR and CDR2 SFDVKD. The CDR3 is CATSVPANTGELFF. The DNA for the CDR3 is TGTGCCACCAGTGTCCCCGCGAACACCGGGGAGCTGTTTTTT.